Here is one T cell receptor beta chain with its context. Antigen: not known. Sequencing was performed with immunoSEQ multiplex PCR; in TCRdb, only in-frame clones are kept and a portion is missing. The data show some 2.1 million clones, around 96% seen once. V gave up 4 bases and J gave up 1 base, with 11 bases separating them. This CDR3 has 14 amino acids. From germline, CDR1 is SGDLS and CDR2 YYNGEE. The sample belongs to a study of shared clonotypes between healthy human individuals. Study-wide points: Compared with clonotypes that all four donors shared, non-shared clonotypes had lower generation probabilities.

As defined, naive CD8 cells were CD45RO-negative and positively selected for CCR7, with terminally differentiated effector memory CD45RA+ cells excluded. Source material: naive CD8+ T cells sorted from blood. V is TRBV9 and J is TRBJ1-2; no clear D gene. The clonotype was recovered from a man aged 18-30 years in good health. The CDR3 DNA is TGTGCCAGCAGCCTAGGCGGGGATAACTATGGCTACACCTTC. It specifies CASSLGGDNYGYTF.